The 20 T cell receptor beta chains below come from one sample, sequenced in a study of glioma-infiltrating T cells after dendritic cell vaccination. Noted time point: after dendritic cell vaccination, including at tumor progression/relapse. Some clones are missing from TCRdb's copy, which holds only in-frame ones; the method was immunoSEQ multiplex PCR. Of 70,000 to 100,000 clones in the sample, around 86% are singletons; the top ten hold about 6.8%. The sequences come from blood, collected after dendritic cell vaccination. These receptors came from a human donor with glioblastoma.

The rearrangement joins TRBV6-5 to TRBJ2-1, with 9 bases that match TRBD1. V was clipped by 5 bases and J by 8 bases; unmatched bases: 10. The CDR3 consists of 15 residues. Germline lookup yields CDR1 MNHEY and CDR2 SVGAGI. CDR3 sequence: CASSNRDRAVDEQFF. CDR3 nucleotides: TGTGCCAGCAGTAACCGGGACAGGGCAGTCGATGAGCAGTTCTTC.

J is TRBJ1-4 and V is TRBV7-8; maybe TRBD1 (6 bases). The V and J ends lost 4 bases and 1 base respectively, with 16 bases between them. The CDR3 extends over 17 amino acids. From germline, CDR1 is SGHVS and CDR2 FQNEAQ. CDR3 residues: CASSSNGGALTNEKLFF. CDR3 in DNA: TGTGCCAGCAGCTCGAATGGGGGCGCTTTAACTAATGAAAAACTGTTTTTT.

The V and J genes are TRBV5-1 and TRBJ1-1, with 8 bases aligning to TRBD1. CDR3 length equals 15 residues. Trimming took 4 bases from V and 7 from J; bases not matched to a gene: 12. Germline values: CDR1 SGHRS, CDR2 YFSETQ. Here the CDR3 DNA reads TGCGCCAGCAGCCCCCACACAGGGGGTGGGGGTGAAGCTTTCTTT. It encodes CASSPHTGGGGEAFF.

The V and J genes are TRBV29-1 and TRBJ1-3; unclear D gene. Per germline, CDR1 SQVTM and CDR2 ANQGSEA. V lost 3 bases, J lost 0 bases, and 6 bases lay in between. The CDR3 contains 13 residues. For the CDR3, the DNA is TGCAGCGTTGAGGCCCACTCTGGAAACACCATATATTTT. Amino acids: CSVEAHSGNTIYF.

In DNA form, the CDR3 reads TGTGCCAGCACCGGACAGGGGGATCAGCCCCAGCATTTT. Encoded protein: CASTGQGDQPQHF. The chain couples TRBV2 to TRBJ1-5; TRBD1 aligns across 10 bases. Germline CDR1 SNHLY, CDR2 FYNNEI. Trimming removed 7 bases from V and 5 bases from J; junction bases left unmatched: 2. This CDR3 is built from 13 residues.

This clone has a handful of counts. This chain uses TRBV10-3 with TRBJ1-1, with 11 bases identical to TRBD1. Germline V gene sequence: CDR1 ENHRY, CDR2 SYGVKD. The V and J ends lost 7 bases and 0 bases, in that order; junction bases with no gene match: 10. The CDR3 has 17 amino acids. In DNA, the CDR3 is TGTGCCATCAAAAGGGTGGGGACAGGGGGGATGAACACTGAAGCTTTCTTT. It specifies CAIKRVGTGGMNTEAFF.

The chain combines TRBV27 with TRBJ2-6; D not resolved. Germline assignment: CDR1 MNHEY and CDR2 SMNVEV (reference sequence). The CDR3 sequence is 14 residues long. Trimming left V 6 bases short and J 1 base short, with 7 bases between. As DNA, the CDR3 is TGTGCCAGCAGGCTAAAGTCTGGGGCCAACGTCCTGACTTTC. It translates to CASRLKSGANVLTF.

This chain connects TRBV5-1 to TRBJ1-5, with D uncertain. This CDR3 is 15 amino acids long. The germline gives CDR1 SGHRS, CDR2 YFSETQ. Deletions cut 1 base from V and 0 bases from J, with 8 bases between. The CDR3 DNA reads TGCGCCAGCAGCTTGACGGGAAATAGCAATCAGCCCCAGCATTTT. The encoded protein is CASSLTGNSNQPQHF.

A remark on this clone: Different DNA sequences within this sample yield the same CDR3. This sequence joins TRBV6-1 and TRBJ1-2, with 8 bases identical to TRBD1. V was clipped by 5 bases and J by 8 bases; unmatched bases: 4. The V gene's germline CDR1 is MNHNS and CDR2 SASEGT. This CDR3 is 12 amino acids long. In DNA form, the CDR3 reads TGTGCCAGCAGTCCGGACAGGGAGGGCTACACCTTC. Its protein is CASSPDREGYTF.

The rearrangement joins TRBV29-1 to TRBJ2-5; TRBD1 matches 7 bases. The V gene's germline CDR1 is SQVTM and CDR2 ANQGSEA. J lost 5 bases, V lost 0 bases, and 9 bases had no gene match. This CDR3 has 15 residues. CDR3 DNA: TGCAGCGTTGAAGATATGAGGGGGCGCGGGGAGACCCAGTACTTC. It specifies CSVEDMRGRGETQYF.

The V call is TRBV2, the J call TRBJ1-5, with TRBD1 as a possible D gene (6 bases). V shed 6 bases and J shed 0 bases, with 15 bases lying between them. Germline V lookup: CDR1 SNHLY, CDR2 FYNNEI. The CDR3 is 16 amino acids. The CDR3 DNA reads TGTGCCAGCAGACAGGGTAAATCTAATAGCAATCAGCCCCAGCATTTT. Translation gives CASRQGKSNSNQPQHF.

The V call is TRBV5-1, the J call TRBJ2-1; D is perhaps TRBD2 (5 bases). This CDR3 is built from 13 residues. The germline CDR1 and CDR2 sequences are SGHRS and YFSETQ. V dropped 4 bases and J dropped 5 bases, with 10 bases sitting between them. CDR3 sequence: CASSRATNNEQFF. CDR3 DNA: TGCGCCAGCAGCAGGGCGACTAACAATGAGCAGTTCTTC. The entire variable domain, with the rest obtained from reference TRBV5-1 and TRBJ2-1, is as follows: KAGVTQTPRYLIKTRGQQVTLSCSPISGHRSVSWYQQTPGQGLQFLFEYFSETQRNKGNFPGRFSGRQFSNSRSEMNVSTLELGDSALYLCASSRATNNEQFFGPGTRLTVL.

The chain employs TRBV9 and TRBJ1-2; D unresolved. Germline CDR1 reads SGDLS; CDR2 reads YYNGEE. Trimming cost V 0 bases and J 0 bases, with 9 bases left between them. The CDR3 length is 15 residues. The CDR3 loop reads CASSVEPEANYGYTF. In DNA, the CDR3 is TGTGCCAGCAGCGTAGAACCCGAGGCTAACTATGGCTACACCTTC.

This chain connects TRBV19 to TRBJ1-1; no clear D. This CDR3 spans 14 amino acids. Deletions cut 1 base from V and 1 base from J, with 7 bases between. In germline, CDR1 is LNHDA, CDR2 SQIVND (reference sequence). CDR3 in amino acids: CASSIGARNTEAFF. CDR3 nucleotide sequence: TGTGCCAGTAGTATAGGGGCCCGGAACACTGAAGCTTTCTTT.

V is TRBV9 and J is TRBJ2-1, with D possibly matching TRBD1 (8 bases). Germline CDR1 SGDLS, CDR2 YYNGEE. This CDR3 is 14 amino acids long. Trimming took 4 bases from V and 9 from J, leaving 17 bases between them. CDR3 in DNA: TGTGCCAGCAGCTGGACAGGGACGGGGGGTGAGCAGTTCTTC. It specifies CASSWTGTGGEQFF.

V gene TRBV13 combines with J gene TRBJ2-5; unclear D gene. The CDR3 is 15 residues long. The V end lost 2 bases, the J end lost 2 bases, and 12 bases lay between the germline ends. From germline, CDR1 is PRHDT and CDR2 FYEKMQ (reference sequence). As DNA, the CDR3 is TGTGCCAGCAGCTTACAACCTACCTCTCAAGAGACCCAGTACTTC. Amino acids: CASSLQPTSQETQYF.

The CDR3, as DNA: TGTGCCAGCAGCCGTGGGGGGGTGAACACTGAAGCTTTCTTT. Its protein is CASSRGGVNTEAFF. This chain connects TRBV6-5 to TRBJ1-1; perhaps TRBD1 as D (5 bases). Germline V gives CDR1 MNHEY, CDR2 SVGAGI. The length of the CDR3 is 14 residues. V gave up 6 bases and J gave up 0 bases, with 11 bases separating them.

The chain has TRBV9 and TRBJ2-2; D may be TRBD2 (6 bases). Germline CDR1 reads SGDLS; CDR2 reads YYNGEE. Trimming took 0 bases from V and 2 from J, leaving 11 bases between them. There are 16 residues in the CDR3. CDR3 region: CASSVVGGDNTGELFF. The CDR3 region has the DNA TGTGCCAGCAGCGTAGTCGGAGGGGATAACACCGGGGAGCTGTTTTTT.

This chain uses TRBV2 with TRBJ2-1; D gene ambiguous. The CDR3 totals 15 residues. CDR1 and CDR2 (germline): SNHLY, FYNNEI. Trimming removed 7 bases at V and 4 bases at J, with 17 bases between. This CDR3 is CASNPRSVSYNEQFF. The CDR3, as DNA: TGTGCCAGCAACCCGAGGAGTGTATCTTACAATGAGCAGTTCTTC.

The chain has TRBV25-1 and TRBJ1-5; TRBD1 might be the D (5 bases). Germline CDR1 is MGHDK and CDR2 is SYGVNS. The CDR3 has 13 amino acids. The V end was cut by 2 bases, the J end by 10 bases, with 12 bases between. This CDR3 reads CASSEPPGHPQHF. CDR3 DNA sequence: TGTGCCAGCAGTGAACCCCCCGGACATCCCCAGCATTTT.